The rows below give T cell receptor beta chains drawn from one sample of a study of Graves' ophthalmopathy and Graves' hyperthyroidism. TCRdb reanalysed the multiplex PCR reads using MiXCR and keeps one entry per CDR3 protein. The profile shows 400,000 or so distinct CDR3 sequences, about 16% of them singletons. The sequenced sample consisted of peripheral blood. Every receptor here comes from a woman aged 18-35 years with stable Graves' hyperthyroidism. CDR3s include the opening cysteine and the closing phenylalanine or tryptophan. Each record gives: J gene, D gene, clone size, V gene, CDR3 protein, CDR3 DNA. D genes are given only for firm matches. Clone size is shown for a subset of rows, as once, few, many or a class of expanded clone.

j_call: TRBJ2-5; d_call: -; clone_size: many; v_call: TRBV27; cdr3_aa: CAIRDSYQETQYF; cdr3_nt: TGTGCCATCCGGGACTCCTATCAAGAGACCCAGTACTTC
j_call: TRBJ2-7; d_call: -; clone_size: many; v_call: TRBV6-2/TRBV6-3; cdr3_aa: CASSYSRLVAHEQYF; cdr3_nt: TGTGCCAGCAGTTACTCCCGCTTGGTAGCCCACGAGCAGTACTTC
j_call: TRBJ1-1; d_call: -; clone_size: many; v_call: TRBV6-1; cdr3_aa: CASSQSWLTMNTEAFF; cdr3_nt: TGTGCCAGCAGTCAGTCCTGGCTTACCATGAACACTGAAGCTTTCTTT
j_call: TRBJ1-1; d_call: -; clone_size: many; v_call: TRBV19; cdr3_aa: CASSRTAYSNTEAFF; cdr3_nt: TGTGCCAGTAGCCGGACAGCCTATTCGAACACTGAAGCTTTCTTT
j_call: TRBJ2-5; d_call: TRBD1; clone_size: few; v_call: TRBV6-2/TRBV6-3; cdr3_aa: CASSYSGQGKSKTQYF; cdr3_nt: TGTGCCAGCAGTTACTCCGGACAGGGGAAATCCAAGACCCAGTACTTC
j_call: TRBJ2-7; d_call: TRBD2; clone_size: many; v_call: TRBV4-1; cdr3_aa: CASSQEGAGTSGGSAYEQYF; cdr3_nt: TGCGCCAGCAGCCAAGAAGGGGCCGGGACTAGCGGGGGTAGTGCCTACGAGCAGTACTTC
j_call: TRBJ1-1; d_call: -; clone_size: -; v_call: TRBV18; cdr3_aa: CASSFRQQGGTMNTEAFF; cdr3_nt: TGTGCCAGCTCATTTCGCCAGCAGGGAGGTACCATGAACACTGAAGCTTTCTTT
j_call: TRBJ2-7; d_call: TRBD1; clone_size: many; v_call: TRBV7-2; cdr3_aa: CASSLDRVGREQYF; cdr3_nt: TGTGCCAGCAGCTTGGACAGGGTAGGACGGGAGCAGTACTTC
j_call: TRBJ1-1; d_call: -; clone_size: many; v_call: TRBV20-1; cdr3_aa: CSARGGFSEAFF; cdr3_nt: TGCAGTGCTAGGGGTGGGTTTTCTGAAGCTTTCTTT
j_call: TRBJ2-3; d_call: -; clone_size: -; v_call: TRBV19; cdr3_aa: CASSIKDTQYF; cdr3_nt: TGTGCCAGTAGTATCAAGGATACGCAGTATTTT
j_call: TRBJ2-4; d_call: -; clone_size: few; v_call: TRBV5-4; cdr3_aa: CASSSGGTKNIQYF; cdr3_nt: TGTGCCAGCAGCTCAGGGGGGACAAAAAACATTCAGTACTTC
j_call: TRBJ2-7; d_call: TRBD2; clone_size: many; v_call: TRBV11-2; cdr3_aa: CASSLWQLAGSSSYEQYF; cdr3_nt: TGTGCCAGCAGCTTGTGGCAACTAGCGGGTAGCAGCTCCTACGAGCAGTACTTC
j_call: TRBJ1-2; d_call: -; clone_size: few; v_call: TRBV19; cdr3_aa: CASSGGPGYGYTF; cdr3_nt: TGTGCCAGTAGCGGAGGGCCCGGCTATGGCTACACCTTC
j_call: TRBJ2-2; d_call: TRBD1; clone_size: many; v_call: TRBV6-5; cdr3_aa: CASSRDRVAGELFF; cdr3_nt: TGTGCCAGCAGTCGAGACAGGGTGGCCGGGGAGCTGTTTTTT
j_call: TRBJ1-1; d_call: -; clone_size: many; v_call: TRBV6-1; cdr3_aa: CASSESRWAFF; cdr3_nt: TGTGCCAGCAGTGAATCCCGGTGGGCTTTCTTT
j_call: TRBJ2-7; d_call: -; clone_size: many; v_call: TRBV5-1; cdr3_aa: CASSPSGRTFYEQYF; cdr3_nt: TGCGCCAGCAGCCCGTCCGGCAGGACCTTCTACGAGCAGTACTTC
j_call: TRBJ1-5; d_call: TRBD1; clone_size: many; v_call: TRBV11-3; cdr3_aa: CASSLDGQGNQPQHF; cdr3_nt: TGTGCCAGCAGCTTAGACGGACAGGGGAATCAGCCCCAGCATTTT
j_call: TRBJ1-2; d_call: -; clone_size: many; v_call: TRBV24-1; cdr3_aa: CATSDTRRFYGYTF; cdr3_nt: TGTGCCACCAGTGACACGAGAAGGTTCTATGGCTACACCTTC
j_call: TRBJ1-2; d_call: -; clone_size: many; v_call: TRBV2; cdr3_aa: CASSEGRVNYGYTF; cdr3_nt: TGTGCCAGCAGTGAAGGCAGGGTTAACTATGGCTACACCTTC
j_call: TRBJ2-7; d_call: -; clone_size: many; v_call: TRBV7-2; cdr3_aa: CASSEQGGLSYEQYF; cdr3_nt: TGTGCCAGCAGCGAACAAGGGGGGCTCTCCTACGAGCAGTACTTC
j_call: TRBJ2-7; d_call: -; clone_size: -; v_call: TRBV18; cdr3_aa: CASSPRQGMEQYF; cdr3_nt: TGTGCCAGCTCACCACGGCAGGGTATGGAGCAGTACTTC
j_call: TRBJ1-1; d_call: TRBD1; clone_size: many; v_call: TRBV6-5; cdr3_aa: CASSYFARGAEAFF; cdr3_nt: TGTGCCAGCAGTTACTTCGCCAGGGGGGCTGAAGCTTTCTTT
j_call: TRBJ2-7; d_call: -; clone_size: many; v_call: TRBV7-2; cdr3_aa: CASRRGRRGSYEQYF; cdr3_nt: TGTGCCAGCAGACGTGGTCGGAGGGGATCCTACGAGCAGTACTTC
j_call: TRBJ2-7; d_call: -; clone_size: many; v_call: TRBV20-1; cdr3_aa: CSARDGGSGLRGPSYEQYF; cdr3_nt: TGCAGTGCTAGAGATGGGGGCTCGGGATTGCGGGGTCCTTCCTACGAGCAGTACTTC
j_call: TRBJ1-2; d_call: TRBD1; clone_size: many; v_call: TRBV6-1; cdr3_aa: CASSPRDSGLYGYTF; cdr3_nt: TGTGCCAGCAGTCCTCGGGACAGCGGACTCTATGGCTACACCTTC